The 2 T cell receptor beta chains below come from one sample, sequenced in a study of T-cell memory formation after mild COVID-19. TCRdb called the 5' RACE reads again in MiXCR, with one record for every CDR3 protein. The sample contains 45,000 to 65,000 distinct CDR3 sequences, 9.3% of which appear only once. Sequencing input: PBMCs or a T cell subset sorted from them (not recorded which). These receptors came from an adult woman who had mild COVID-19 (a few samples of this study predate the infection). Cell type and time point are not known.

The chain uses TRBV7-9 and TRBJ1-1; unclear D gene. CDR1 is SEHNR, CDR2 FQNEAQ, per germline (reference sequence). Trimming removed 5 bases at V and 6 bases at J, with 13 bases between. This CDR3 spans 13 amino acids. This CDR3 reads CASSPIAGSEAFF. DNA of the CDR3: TGTGCCAGCAGCCCCATCGCCGGGTCTGAAGCTTTCTTT.

The chain has TRBV20-1 and TRBJ2-5; D is ambiguous. Germline loops: CDR1 DFQATT, CDR2 SNEGSKA (reference sequence). V was cut by 6 bases and J by 2 bases, with 13 bases left in between. The CDR3 totals 13 residues. The CDR3: CSAPIRLQETQYF. In nucleotides, the CDR3 is TGCAGTGCCCCTATCCGGTTACAAGAGACCCAGTACTTC.